Below are 8 T cell receptor beta chains sequenced from a single sample in a study of vaccination and CD4 T cells after COVID-19. These receptors have no known antigen. At the Johns Hopkins FTIC core, DNA taken from cultured CD4+ T cells was sequenced by way of the Oncomine TCR Beta short-read assay. TCRdb re-analysed the PCR reads in MiXCR, keeping a single row per CDR3 protein. This table holds approximately 17,000 distinct CDR3 sequences, around 56% found once. Treatment defined: roughly ten-day PBMC culture with coronavirus spike peptide pools or control peptides (ViraFEST assay). Specimen: CD4+ T cells from blood, cultured in vitro. Every receptor here comes from a human donor who had recovered from COVID-19.

The genes are TRBV7-9 and TRBJ1-5; maybe TRBD1 (5 bases). Trimming shortened V by 6 bases and J by 6 bases, and 15 bases separated the two germline ends. CDR3 length: 14 amino acids. Germline V CDR1 and CDR2: SEHNR, FQNEAQ (reference sequence). The CDR3, as DNA: TGTGCCAGCAGGGGGGACGGGTGGAGTCAGCCCCAGCATTTT. It codes for CASRGDGWSQPQHF.

The chain recombines TRBV19 with TRBJ1-3, with D maybe TRBD1 (5 bases). V lost 4 bases to trimming and J lost 2 bases, with 15 bases between them. In germline, CDR1 is LNHDA, CDR2 SQIVND (reference sequence). This CDR3 is 16 amino acids long. The CDR3 loop is CASSTMGTGAGNTIYF. CDR3 DNA sequence: TGTGCCAGTAGTACTATGGGGACTGGGGCTGGAAACACCATATATTTT.

The chain employs TRBV6-4 and TRBJ2-2; 7 bases align to TRBD1. The germline V gene has CDR1 MRHNA and CDR2 SNTAGT. This CDR3 comprises 15 residues. Trimming at V came to 2 bases and at J to 2 bases, leaving 2 bases not matched to a gene. The CDR3 spells CASSDGTDNTGELFF. For the CDR3, the DNA is TGTGCCAGCAGTGACGGGACAGATAACACCGGGGAGCTGTTTTTT.

The gene calls are TRBV6-1 and TRBJ2-2; TRBD2 might be the D (6 bases). Trimming pared 8 bases from V and 0 bases from J, leaving 16 bases between. The CDR3 consists of 16 residues. CDR1 is MNHNS, CDR2 SASEGT, per germline. The CDR3 sequence: CASYLGVAANTGELFF. The DNA of the CDR3 is TGTGCCAGCTACCTTGGGGTAGCGGCGAACACCGGGGAGCTGTTTTTT.

The genes are TRBV18 and TRBJ1-2; 7 nucleotides align to TRBD1. Trimming at V came to 2 bases and at J to 3 bases, leaving 3 bases not matched to a gene. CDR1 KGHSH and CDR2 LQKENI come from the germline V gene. The CDR3 consists of 14 residues. CDR3 in DNA: TGTGCCAGCTCACCAACAGGGGAGGACTATGGCTACACCTTC. This codes for CASSPTGEDYGYTF.

On this clonotype: A read error may account for a junction end that differs from germline. This rearrangement joins TRBV27 to TRBJ2-2; no clear D gene. CDR1 and CDR2 from the germline V gene are MNHEY and SMNVEV (reference sequence). CDR3 length: 16 amino acids. The CDR3 region is CTSSLSPAANTGELFF. CDR3 nucleotide sequence: TGTACCAGCAGTTTATCACCGGCGGCGAACACCGGGGAGCTGTTTTTT.

The chain combines TRBV20-1 with TRBJ2-5; D perhaps matches TRBD1 (6 bases). Germline CDR1 reads DFQATT; CDR2 reads SNEGSKA (reference sequence). The CDR3 consists of 11 residues. The CDR3 nucleotides read TGCAGGGTTGGGGGCGAAGAGACCCAGTACTTC. Encoded protein: CRVGGEETQYF.

This rearrangement joins TRBV28 to TRBJ2-5; 10 positions match TRBD2. This CDR3 spans 20 amino acids. Germline V gives CDR1 MDHEN, CDR2 SYDVKM. V lost 6 bases, J lost 1 base, and 20 bases stayed unmatched. The CDR3 loop reads CASSRPSSGRANPTQETQYF. The CDR3 nucleotides read TGTGCCAGCAGCCGTCCTTCAAGCGGGAGGGCCAACCCTACCCAAGAGACCCAGTACTTC.